This is a list of T cell receptor beta chains from one sample in a study of T cells after yellow fever vaccination. TCRdb itself ran the 5' RACE reads through MiXCR, one entry per CDR3 protein. The repertoire includes about 320,000 distinct CDR3 sequences, about 10% of them detected once, and approximately 3% sits in the top ten. The source material was CD4+ T cells sorted from PBMCs, sampled 45 days after the yellow fever booster vaccination. The receptors originated from a young man who received the YFV17D yellow fever vaccine. CDR3s include the opening cysteine and the closing phenylalanine or tryptophan.

j_gene,len,v_gene,CDR3aa
TRBJ2-1,13,TRBV6-4,CASSGPGGGEQFF
TRBJ2-3,16,TRBV20-1,CSALRTSRGERDTQYF
TRBJ2-5,16,TRBV4-2,CASSQGAGGGRETQYF
TRBJ1-6,14,TRBV3-1,CASSQLGWGSPLHF
TRBJ2-7,17,TRBV4-2,CASSQEGLGTGGYEQYF
TRBJ2-5,13,TRBV5-1,CASSLGMVGTQYF
TRBJ2-2,16,TRBV4-3,CASSQDGGQGIGELFF
TRBJ2-3,16,TRBV7-6,CASSPRPGSSTDTQYF
TRBJ2-3,11,TRBV20-1,CSATATDTQYF
TRBJ1-5,15,TRBV9,CASSVGGRYDQPQHF
TRBJ2-2,14,TRBV4-1,CASSPGGATGELFF
TRBJ2-5,16,TRBV18,CASSPPSGGPQETQYF
TRBJ1-1,15,TRBV25-1,CASSGPLTVNTEAFF
TRBJ2-2,14,TRBV11-1,CASSLEPNTGELFF
TRBJ2-7,13,TRBV7-7,CASSLAGDYEQYF
TRBJ1-5,12,TRBV12-3/TRBV12-4,CASSLNGEPQHF
TRBJ1-1,14,TRBV5-1,CASSPNRGWTEAFF
TRBJ2-1,16,TRBV3-1,CASSQAKGRGSNEQFF
TRBJ1-6,16,TRBV4-2,CASSPTGTDRSLPLHF
TRBJ1-1,15,TRBV6-1,CASSGIQGAGTEAFF
TRBJ2-2,15,TRBV24-1,CATSDSGVGAGELFF
TRBJ2-1,15,TRBV5-6,CASSLASGGHNEQFF
TRBJ2-5,14,TRBV14,CASSQFAGRETQYF
TRBJ2-1,15,TRBV7-9,CASSLIRGAHNEQFF
TRBJ2-1,15,TRBV7-4,CASTIYGTSYNEQFF
TRBJ1-5,18,TRBV6-2/TRBV6-3,CASSYPGTGTYSNQPQHF
TRBJ1-5,13,TRBV25-1,CASETGGDQPQHF
TRBJ2-2,13,TRBV20-1,CSAPGVYTGELFF
TRBJ1-1,13,TRBV25-1,CAAQGDWNTEAFF
TRBJ2-1,16,TRBV4-3,CASSRSFGGQYNEQFF
TRBJ2-5,13,TRBV12-3/TRBV12-4,CASSSGRGETQYF
TRBJ2-1,11,TRBV20-1,CSASNQYEQFF
TRBJ2-7,15,TRBV4-2,CASSQDRLPGDEQYF
TRBJ1-5,15,TRBV5-6,CASSLGDSFNQPQHF
TRBJ2-6,14,TRBV7-2,CASGANAGANVLTF
TRBJ2-5,17,TRBV5-1,CASSGGLAGRTQETQYF
TRBJ2-4,17,TRBV4-3,CASSQDPSAGAINIQYF
TRBJ2-7,12,TRBV7-6,CASSLVLSEQYF
TRBJ2-5,13,TRBV11-1,CASSFDRVQTQYF
TRBJ1-2,19,TRBV6-5,CASSYLGRTGSRGLEGYTF